One and the same sample provided the 26 T cell receptor beta chains below, sequenced in a study of Tregs in tolerant kidney transplant recipients. TCRdb's table, derived via immunoSEQ multiplex PCR, lists solely in-frame clones and lacks some. The sample gives some 55,000 clones, 80% to 90% of which show up once; 2.1% is in the top ten. This sample comprised Tregs from blood, obtained before the transplant. Receptor source: a human donor who received a combined kidney and bone marrow transplant.

V gene TRBV6-5 combines with J gene TRBJ1-1; D perhaps matches TRBD1 (5 bases). The germline V gene encodes CDR1 MNHEY and CDR2 SVGAGI. V was shortened by 6 bases and J by 0 bases, with 11 bases between the two germline ends. This CDR3 comprises 14 residues. CDR3 region: CASSAGTLNTEAFF. The CDR3 DNA reads TGTGCCAGCAGCGCCGGGACCCTGAACACTGAAGCTTTCTTT.

The chain carries TRBV7-8 and TRBJ2-7; 11 bases are shared with TRBD2. V was clipped by 1 base and J by 2 bases; unmatched bases: 1. Germline assignment: CDR1 SGHVS and CDR2 FQNEAQ. The CDR3 is 15 amino acids. DNA of the CDR3: TGTGCCAGCAGCTTAGAACTAGCGGGAGCCTACGAGCAGTACTTC. Translated: CASSLELAGAYEQYF.

The chain recombines TRBV2 with TRBJ2-5; a possible D gene is TRBD2 (6 bases). Trimming shortened V by 2 bases and J by 7 bases, and 17 bases separated the two germline ends. The CDR3 extends over 15 amino acids. The V gene's germline CDR1 is SNHLY and CDR2 FYNNEI. The CDR3 region is CASSERGTKGGTQYF. CDR3 DNA sequence: TGTGCCAGCAGTGAACGGGGGACCAAAGGTGGGACCCAGTACTTC.

The chain carries TRBV10-3 and TRBJ2-7; D gene ambiguous. Trimming shortened V by 6 bases and J by 2 bases, and 11 bases separated the two germline ends. The germline V gene has CDR1 ENHRY and CDR2 SYGVKD. This CDR3 spans 13 amino acids. CDR3 sequence: CAISQTGTYEQYF. The CDR3 DNA reads TGTGCCATCAGCCAGACTGGGACCTACGAGCAGTACTTC.

This chain connects TRBV4-2 to TRBJ1-2; TRBD1 matches 11 bases. Germline CDR1 and CDR2: LGHNA and YNFKEQ. The CDR3 is 16 residues long. Trimming removed 0 bases from V and 8 bases from J; junction bases left unmatched: 8. The CDR3 nucleotides are TGTGCCAGCAGCCAAGATCTTGGACAGGGGGCTTGGGGCTACACCTTC. Its protein product is CASSQDLGQGAWGYTF.

The chain couples TRBV28 to TRBJ1-4; 7 nucleotides align to TRBD1. The ends lost 6 bases at V and 3 bases at J; junction bases unmatched: 7. The CDR3 consists of 15 residues. The V gene's germline CDR1 is MDHEN and CDR2 SYDVKM. This chain's CDR3 is CASSSPTGSNEKLFF. The CDR3 bases are TGTGCCAGCAGCTCCCCGACAGGGTCTAATGAAAAACTGTTTTTT.

The chain combines TRBV7-8 with TRBJ1-2, with D maybe TRBD1 (5 bases). The CDR3 contains 15 residues. Germline CDR1 reads SGHVS; CDR2 reads FQNEAQ. V lost 6 bases, J lost 3 bases, and 17 bases lay in between. CDR3 loop: CASSLGTGTHYGYTF. The CDR3 DNA sequence: TGTGCCAGCAGTTTGGGAACCGGGACCCACTATGGCTACACCTTC.

This rearrangement joins TRBV11-2 to TRBJ1-1, with a weak D call TRBD1 (5 bases). Trimming removed 5 bases from V and 11 bases from J, with 18 bases in between. CDR3 length equals 13 residues. The V gene's germline CDR1 is SGHAT and CDR2 FQNNGV. CDR3 bases: TGTGCCAGCAGCCGGGCGCGGGGCCAGTCGGCTTTCTTT. It yields the protein CASSRARGQSAFF.

Notes on this clone: At one of its ends the junction is not consistent with the germline gene, which may arise from a read error. This rearrangement joins TRBV2 to TRBJ2-7, with a possible D match to TRBD2 (6 bases). Germline V gene sequence: CDR1 SNHLY, CDR2 FYNNEI. The CDR3 has 12 residues. CDR3 sequence reads: CASSATWGGGDF. CDR3 nucleotides: TGTGCCAGCAGTGCGACCTGGGGTGGCGGGGACTTC.

The chain couples TRBV11-3 to TRBJ2-2, with a possible D match to TRBD2 (6 bases). This CDR3 has 16 residues. The germline V and J ends were trimmed by 1 base and 5 bases, with 14 bases remaining between them. CDR1 and CDR2 from the germline V gene are SGHNT and YENEEA. The chain's CDR3 is CASSLGGGSGTGELFF. The CDR3 DNA follows: TGTGCCAGCAGCTTAGGTGGAGGGAGCGGAACCGGGGAGCTGTTTTTT.

The chain employs TRBV19 and TRBJ1-1; TRBD1 might be the D (6 bases). V was trimmed by 10 bases and J by 3 bases, leaving 15 bases between them. The CDR3 totals 13 residues. Germline CDR1 reads LNHDA; CDR2 reads SQIVND (reference sequence). The CDR3 region has the DNA TGTGCCACCCTACAGGGAGGGGACACTGAAGCTTTCTTT. Residues: CATLQGGDTEAFF.

CDR3 loop: CASGWGATNTEAFF. CDR3 nucleotides: TGCGCCAGCGGGTGGGGGGCAACGAACACTGAAGCTTTCTTT. The V and J genes are TRBV5-1 and TRBJ1-1; tentatively, D is TRBD1 (6 bases). The V end was cut by 7 bases, the J end by 1 base, with 14 bases between. The CDR3 has 14 amino acids. Germline V gene sequence: CDR1 SGHRS, CDR2 YFSETQ.

This chain links TRBV6-5 with TRBJ1-2; possible D gene TRBD1, 6 bases. Germline values: CDR1 MNHEY, CDR2 SVGAGI. The V gene lost 1 base and the J gene lost 6 bases, with 12 bases spanning the gap. The CDR3 runs to 14 residues. The CDR3 reads CASSYLSGADGYTF. CDR3 bases: TGTGCCAGCAGTTACTTATCGGGGGCTGATGGCTACACCTTC.

V and J are TRBV5-1 and TRBJ2-3; D gene ambiguous. CDR3 length: 13 residues. In germline, CDR1 is SGHRS, CDR2 YFSETQ. Trimming pared 1 base from V and 1 base from J, leaving 4 bases between. In nucleotides, the CDR3 is TGCGCCAGCAGCTTGTTGGGCACAGATACGCAGTATTTT. This translates into CASSLLGTDTQYF.

This clone was seen more than once but under ten times. This chain connects TRBV27 to TRBJ2-7; D might be TRBD2 (6 bases). The germline CDR1 and CDR2 sequences are MNHEY and SMNVEV (reference sequence). The V end was cut by 2 bases, the J end by 2 bases, with 10 bases between. The CDR3 runs 14 residues. CDR3 DNA: TGTGCCAGCAGTTTACGGGGGAAAACCTACGAGCAGTACTTC. It translates to CASSLRGKTYEQYF.

The rearrangement joins TRBV7-2 to TRBJ1-1; the D is unclear. V was clipped by 6 bases and J by 5 bases, with 13 bases between them. This CDR3 comprises 13 residues. Germline V gene lookup returns CDR1 SGHTA and CDR2 FQGNSA. The CDR3 coding sequence is TGTGCCAGCAGTCGTCACAGTGGAACTGAAGCTTTCTTT. As protein: CASSRHSGTEAFF.

This chain uses TRBV5-4 with TRBJ2-5; D may be TRBD1 or TRBD2 (6 bases each). This CDR3 contains 13 residues. Trimming shortened V by 4 bases and J by 3 bases, and 10 bases separated the two germline ends. Germline V gives CDR1 SGHNT, CDR2 YYREEE (reference sequence). In DNA, the CDR3 is TGTGCCAGCAGCCTGAGGGGGGAAGAGACCCAGTACTTC. This translates into CASSLRGEETQYF. Full variable domain (rest looked up from reference TRBV5-4 and TRBJ2-5): ETGVTQSPTHLIKTRGQQVTLRCSSQSGHNTVSWYQQALGQGPQFIFQYYREEENGRGNFPPRFSGLQFPNYSSELNVNALELDDSALYLCASSLRGEETQYFGPGTRLLVL.

The chain is built from TRBV2 and TRBJ2-2, with a weak D call TRBD1 (6 bases). V lost 10 bases to trimming and J lost 0 bases, with 12 bases between them. The CDR3 covers 14 residues. Germline V gene data show CDR1 as SNHLY and CDR2 as FYNNEI. This CDR3 reads CATRQESNTGELFF. In DNA, the CDR3 is TGTGCCACCCGACAGGAGTCGAACACCGGGGAGCTGTTTTTT.

The rearrangement uses TRBV5-4 and TRBJ2-1; either TRBD1 or TRBD2 may supply D (6 bases each). The V gene lost 6 bases and the J gene lost 7 bases, with 14 bases spanning the gap. The CDR3 has 13 residues. CDR1 SGHNT and CDR2 YYREEE come from the germline V gene (reference sequence). The CDR3 coding sequence is TGTGCCAGCAACGCTAGAGGGGGGAATGAGCAGTTCTTC. As protein: CASNARGGNEQFF.

The chain recombines TRBV9 with TRBJ1-6; D not certain. CDR1 and CDR2 from the germline V gene are SGDLS and YYNGEE. CDR3 size: 14 residues. Trimming removed 5 bases at V and 5 bases at J, with 11 bases between. The DNA of the CDR3 is TGTGCCAGCAGACCGGGTCTTGATAATTCACCCCTCCACTTT. Translation gives CASRPGLDNSPLHF.

This chain uses TRBV11-3 with TRBJ2-2, with D perhaps TRBD1 or TRBD2 (6 bases each). CDR3 length equals 16 residues. The V gene's germline CDR1 is SGHNT and CDR2 YENEEA. Trimming took off 5 bases at V and 1 base at J, with 14 bases between the two ends. Written as DNA, the CDR3 is TGTGCCAGCAGCCCCTGGGGGGCAGAGAACACCGGGGAGCTGTTTTTT. This translates into CASSPWGAENTGELFF.

The chain has TRBV2 and TRBJ2-5; D gene ambiguous. CDR3 length equals 15 residues. The germline CDR1 and CDR2 sequences are SNHLY and FYNNEI. V dropped 5 bases and J dropped 2 bases, with 15 bases sitting between them. The CDR3 region has the DNA TGTGCCAGCAGTCTCCCCATACAAATACAAGAGACCCAGTACTTC. As protein: CASSLPIQIQETQYF. The whole variable domain, filled in from reference TRBV2 and TRBJ2-5, reads EPEVTQTPSHQVTQMGQEVILRCVPISNHLYFYWYRQILGQKVEFLVSFYNNEISEKSEIFDDQFSVERPDGSNFTLKIRSTKLEDSAMYFCASSLPIQIQETQYFGPGTRLLVL.

The chain carries TRBV6-5 and TRBJ2-7, with 10 bases aligning to TRBD2. Germline-derived CDR1 and CDR2 are MNHEY and SVGAGI. The CDR3 length is 14 residues. Trimming took 3 bases from V and 8 from J; bases not matched to a gene: 7. CDR3 nucleotide sequence: TGTGCCAGCAGTTATAGGACTAGCGGTGTCAAGCAGTACTTC. This gives the protein CASSYRTSGVKQYF.

The V and J genes are TRBV7-9 and TRBJ2-7; possibly TRBD2 for D (5 bases). The germline V gene has CDR1 SEHNR and CDR2 FQNEAQ (reference sequence). V dropped 5 bases and J dropped 5 bases, with 16 bases sitting between them. The CDR3 has 14 residues. DNA for the CDR3: TGTGCCAGCAGCCGATACAGTTCCGGGAACGAGCAGTACTTC. It translates to CASSRYSSGNEQYF.

The rearrangement joins TRBV5-1 to TRBJ1-4; 9 nucleotides align to TRBD1. V shed 3 bases and J 7 bases; nucleotides not matched to a gene: 1. Germline V gene sequence: CDR1 SGHRS, CDR2 YFSETQ. This CDR3 comprises 13 residues. This chain's CDR3 is CASSSQGAEKLFF. The DNA of the CDR3 is TGCGCCAGCAGCTCACAGGGGGCTGAAAAACTGTTTTTT.

V is TRBV2 and J is TRBJ2-7; perhaps TRBD1 as D (7 bases). The V gene's germline CDR1 is SNHLY and CDR2 FYNNEI. This CDR3 is 13 amino acids long. Between the trimmed V and J ends, which lost 6 bases and 1 base, there was a span of 10 bases. The CDR3 nucleotides are TGTGCCAGCAGGCGGGACAGATCCTACGAGCAGTACTTC. Its protein is CASRRDRSYEQYF.